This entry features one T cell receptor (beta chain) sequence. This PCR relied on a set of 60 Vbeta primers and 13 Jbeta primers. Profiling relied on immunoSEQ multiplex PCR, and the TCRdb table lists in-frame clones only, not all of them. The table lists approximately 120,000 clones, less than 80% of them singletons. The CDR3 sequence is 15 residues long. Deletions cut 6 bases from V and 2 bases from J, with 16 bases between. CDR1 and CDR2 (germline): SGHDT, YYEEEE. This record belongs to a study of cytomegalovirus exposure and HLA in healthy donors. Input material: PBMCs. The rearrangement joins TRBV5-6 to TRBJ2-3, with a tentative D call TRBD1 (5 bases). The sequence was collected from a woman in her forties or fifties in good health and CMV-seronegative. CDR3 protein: CASTLGPRVTDTQYF. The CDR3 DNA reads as TGTGCCAGCACCCTGGGGCCACGGGTCACAGATACGCAGTATTTT.